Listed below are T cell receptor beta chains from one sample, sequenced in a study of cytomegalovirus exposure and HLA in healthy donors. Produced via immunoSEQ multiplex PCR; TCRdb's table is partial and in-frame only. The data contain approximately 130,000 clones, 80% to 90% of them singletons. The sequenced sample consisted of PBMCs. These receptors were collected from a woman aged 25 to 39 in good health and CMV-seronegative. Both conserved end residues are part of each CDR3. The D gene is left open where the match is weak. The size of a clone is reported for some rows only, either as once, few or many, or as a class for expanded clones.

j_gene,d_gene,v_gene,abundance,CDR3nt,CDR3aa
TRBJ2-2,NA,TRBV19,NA,TGTGCCAGTAGCCCGACAGGAGACACCGGGGAGCTGTTTTTT,CASSPTGDTGELFF
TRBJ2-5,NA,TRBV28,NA,TGTGCGATGGGCGGGGGGACAGCTATTGCAGAGACCCAGTACTTC,CAMGGGTAIAETQYF
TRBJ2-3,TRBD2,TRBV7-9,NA,TGTTCCAGCAGCCGACCCTCCGGGACTACCGGCACAGATACGCAGTATTTT,CSSSRPSGTTGTDTQYF
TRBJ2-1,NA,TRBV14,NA,TGTGCCAGCAGCCAGAAGGGGGTTAGATCCTACAATGAGCAGTTCTTC,CASSQKGVRSYNEQFF
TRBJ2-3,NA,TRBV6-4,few,TGTGCCAGCAGTGCAAGCGGTAGCACAGATACGCAGTATTTT,CASSASGSTDTQYF
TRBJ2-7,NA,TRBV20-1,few,TGCAGTGCTAGGGACAACTACGAGCAGTACTTC,CSARDNYEQYF
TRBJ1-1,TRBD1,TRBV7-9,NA,TGTGCCAGCAGCTCCCGGGGACAGGGGGACACTGAAGCTTTCTTT,CASSSRGQGDTEAFF
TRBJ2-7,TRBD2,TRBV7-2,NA,TGTGCCAGCAGCTTACTGGGAGGGAACTACGAGCAGTACTTC,CASSLLGGNYEQYF
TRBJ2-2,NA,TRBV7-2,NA,TGTGCCAGCAGTTCTACAGGGAACACCGGGGAGCTGTTTTTT,CASSSTGNTGELFF
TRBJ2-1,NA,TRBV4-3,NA,TGCGCCAGCAGCCAACAGGTGAGCTCCTACAATGAGCAGTTCTTC,CASSQQVSSYNEQFF
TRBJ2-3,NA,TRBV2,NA,TGTGCCAGCAGTGAATTGTCCGCCGGTCATACGCAGTATTTT,CASSELSAGHTQYF
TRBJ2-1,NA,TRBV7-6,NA,TGTGCCAGCAGCTTAGGTGACTATTACAATGAGCAGTTCTTC,CASSLGDYYNEQFF
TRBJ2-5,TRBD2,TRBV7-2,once,TGTGCCAGCAGCGACCCGGGGGGGCCTTACTTAGAGACCCAGTACTTC,CASSDPGGPYLETQYF
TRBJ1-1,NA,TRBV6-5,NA,TGTGCCAGCAGTCACAGGACGGCGAACACTGAAGCTTTCTTT,CASSHRTANTEAFF
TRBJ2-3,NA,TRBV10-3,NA,TGTGCCATCAGTGGACGTGCGGGCCCTCCCACAGATACGCAGTATTTT,CAISGRAGPPTDTQYF
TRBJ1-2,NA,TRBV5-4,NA,TGTGCCAGCAGCTCTTCGACAGGTTGGAACTATGGCTACACCTTC,CASSSSTGWNYGYTF
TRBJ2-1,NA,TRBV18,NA,TGTGCCAGCTCATCCGGACTATCCAATGAGCAGTTCTTC,CASSSGLSNEQFF
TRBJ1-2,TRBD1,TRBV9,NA,TGTGCCAGCAGCCCACAGGGGGCTGTCCCTCCTCCTAACTATGGCTACACCTTC,CASSPQGAVPPPNYGYTF
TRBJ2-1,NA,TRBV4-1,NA,TGCGCCAGCAGCCAAGTCCCCTTCAGGGGGGCGAGTGAGCAGTTCTTC,CASSQVPFRGASEQFF
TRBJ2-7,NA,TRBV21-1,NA,TGTGCCAGCAGCCCTCCCAGAGGACTATGCTCCTACGAGCAGTACTTC,CASSPPRGLCSYEQYF
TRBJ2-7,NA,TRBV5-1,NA,TGCGCCAGCGCCTTCTTCCCGACAGGCGGTGGGGGCGAGCAGTACTTC,CASAFFPTGGGGEQYF
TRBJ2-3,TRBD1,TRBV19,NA,TGTGCCAGCCGACAGGGGAGGACCACAGATACGCAGTATTTT,CASRQGRTTDTQYF
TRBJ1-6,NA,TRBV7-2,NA,TGTGCCAGCAGCTTAGGAGTTAATTCACCCCTCCACTTT,CASSLGVNSPLHF
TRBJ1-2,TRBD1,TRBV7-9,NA,TGTGCCAGCAGCAGGACAGGGTCCTCGGATGGCTACACCTTC,CASSRTGSSDGYTF
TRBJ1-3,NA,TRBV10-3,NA,TGTGCCATCAGTGATCTGACGGGTTCGGGAAACACCATATATTTT,CAISDLTGSGNTIYF
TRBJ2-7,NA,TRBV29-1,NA,TGCAGCGTGGCGGAGGGGGGGGCTCCCGATGGGCAGTACTTC,CSVAEGGAPDGQYF
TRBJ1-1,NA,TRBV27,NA,TGTGCCAGCAGCCAGGGCGGCAGCATTATTGCTTTCTTT,CASSQGGSIIAFF
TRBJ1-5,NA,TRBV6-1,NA,TGTGCCAGCAGTACAGATCATAGCAATCAGCCCCAGCATTTT,CASSTDHSNQPQHF
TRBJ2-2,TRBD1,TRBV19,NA,TGTGCCACTGATCTCGGGACAGGGGCCGGGGAGCTGTTTTTT,CATDLGTGAGELFF
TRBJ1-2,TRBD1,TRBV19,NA,TGTGCCAGTACCCCGGAGAGTATGCCAGGGGGGTATGGCTACACCTTC,CASTPESMPGGYGYTF
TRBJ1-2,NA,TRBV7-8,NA,TGTGCCAGCAGCTCTTACAGAGATGGCTACACCTTC,CASSSYRDGYTF
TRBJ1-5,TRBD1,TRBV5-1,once,TGCGCCAGCAGCTTGGGACAGGGGGTTCAGCCCCAGCATTTT,CASSLGQGVQPQHF
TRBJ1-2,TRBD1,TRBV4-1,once,TGCGCCAGCAGCCAAAACGACAGGGCTAACTATGGCTACACCTTC,CASSQNDRANYGYTF
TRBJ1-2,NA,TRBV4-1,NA,TGCGCCAGCAGCCTGGGGAAAGGGGCGGAGTACACCTTC,CASSLGKGAEYTF
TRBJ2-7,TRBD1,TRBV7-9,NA,TGTGCCAGCAGTTCGGGACAGGGGGCGGGGGAGCAGTACTTC,CASSSGQGAGEQYF
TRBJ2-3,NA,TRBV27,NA,TGTGCCAGCAGTCCCCGGGGGGCCCAGCGGGATACGCAGTATTTT,CASSPRGAQRDTQYF
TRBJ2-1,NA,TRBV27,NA,TGTGCCAGCAGTTTATCCTCCTATCCCTACAATGAGCAGTTCTTC,CASSLSSYPYNEQFF
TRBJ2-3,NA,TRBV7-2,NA,TGTGCCAGCAGCTTAGACAGGGATGCAGATACGCAGTATTTT,CASSLDRDADTQYF
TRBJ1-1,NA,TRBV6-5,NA,TGTGCCAGCATCCGTGACAGGAACACTGAAGCTTTCTTT,CASIRDRNTEAFF
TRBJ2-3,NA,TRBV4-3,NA,TGCGCCAGCAGCCAAGCGGGGATTAGCACAGATACGCAGTATTTT,CASSQAGISTDTQYF
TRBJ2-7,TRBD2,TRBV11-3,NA,TGTGCCAGCAGCTTTGGGGACAGGTCGGGACTAGCGTGCGAGCAGTACTTC,CASSFGDRSGLACEQYF
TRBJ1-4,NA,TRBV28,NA,TGTGCCAGCAGCACAATGTGGGAGAAGGGCGAAAAACTGTTTTTT,CASSTMWEKGEKLFF
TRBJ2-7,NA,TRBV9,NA,TGTGCCAGCCCCCCCGGAGTTTACGAGCAGTACTTC,CASPPGVYEQYF
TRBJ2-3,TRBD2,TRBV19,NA,TGTGCCAGTAGTATGGGGACTAGTTTGCAGTATTTT,CASSMGTSLQYF
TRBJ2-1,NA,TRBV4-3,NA,TGCGCCAGCAGCCAAGAGCGGGGTCAGGGCAATGAGCAGTTCTTC,CASSQERGQGNEQFF
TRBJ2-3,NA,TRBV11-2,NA,TGTGCCAGCAGCTTGGGGGGATTAAGCACAGATACGCAGTATTTT,CASSLGGLSTDTQYF
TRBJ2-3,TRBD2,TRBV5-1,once,TGCGCCAGCAGCTTGGGGGCTAGCGGGCCAACAGATACGCAGTATTTT,CASSLGASGPTDTQYF
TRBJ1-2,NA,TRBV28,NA,TGTGCCAGCAGTGCTAGGACAGCTAACTATGGCTACACCTTC,CASSARTANYGYTF
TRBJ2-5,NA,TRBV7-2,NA,TGTGCCAGCAGCTTTGGGGAGGAGACCCAGTACTTC,CASSFGEETQYF
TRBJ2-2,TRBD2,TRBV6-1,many,TGTGCCAGCAGTGAACTAGCGGGAGGGCCCGGGGAGCTGTTTTTT,CASSELAGGPGELFF
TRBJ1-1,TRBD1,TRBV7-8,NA,TGTGCCAGCAGCTTAGGTCGGGGACAGGGGGGCCCTAGGAAAGCTGAAGCTTTCTTT,CASSLGRGQGGPRKAEAFF
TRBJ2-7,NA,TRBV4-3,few,TGCGCCAGCAGCCAAGGCAGAGGATACCCTACCTACGAGCAGTACTTC,CASSQGRGYPTYEQYF
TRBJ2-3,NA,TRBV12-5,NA,TGTGCTAGTGGGCCCGGCGGCAGGGTCGCAGATACGCAGTATTTT,CASGPGGRVADTQYF
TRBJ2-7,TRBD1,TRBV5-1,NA,TGCGCCAGCAGCACCCGGGACAGGTCCTCCTACGAGCAGTACTTC,CASSTRDRSSYEQYF
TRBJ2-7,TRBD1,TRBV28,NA,TGTGCCAGCAGTTTCCCAAGTAGGGACAGAGTTACCTACGAGCAGTACTTC,CASSFPSRDRVTYEQYF
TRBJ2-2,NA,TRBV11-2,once,TGTGCCAGCACGGCGGCCCCGAACACCGGGGAGCTGTTTTTT,CASTAAPNTGELFF
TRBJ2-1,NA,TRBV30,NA,TGTGCCTGGAGCTCTCAGGTGGGGCCGAATGAGCAGTTCTTC,CAWSSQVGPNEQFF
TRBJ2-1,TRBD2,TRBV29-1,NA,TGCAGCGTTGAAGATCCAGGTAGCGGGAGGTACAATGAGCAGTTCTTC,CSVEDPGSGRYNEQFF
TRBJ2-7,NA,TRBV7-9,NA,TGTGCCAGCAGCTTACAAGGAGGCGAGCAGTACTTC,CASSLQGGEQYF
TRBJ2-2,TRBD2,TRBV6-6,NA,TGTGCCAGCAGTCTCCAGCGGGGTGGGACCGGGGAGCTGTTTTTT,CASSLQRGGTGELFF